This passage covers 21 T cell receptor beta chains from one sample sequenced in a study of cytomegalovirus exposure and HLA in healthy donors. The PCR used 60 Vbeta and 13 Jbeta primers. Sequencing was performed with immunoSEQ multiplex PCR; in TCRdb, only in-frame clones are kept and a portion is missing. Altogether 150,000 to 200,000 clones are present, around four fifths being singletons, with the ten largest covering approximately 11%. The sequenced material came from PBMCs. Receptors originate from a man aged 50-59 years in good health and CMV-seropositive.

The chain employs TRBV7-9 and TRBJ2-7, with 7 bases identical to TRBD1. CDR1 SEHNR and CDR2 FQNEAQ come from the germline V gene (reference sequence). V was pared by 3 bases and J by 5 bases, with 7 bases of the junction left unmatched. This CDR3 is 14 amino acids long. DNA for the CDR3: TGTGCCAGCAGCTTTTCCGGGACAGTGAACGAGCAGTACTTC. Amino acid sequence: CASSFSGTVNEQYF.

The J gene is TRBJ2-2, the V gene TRBV29-1; 11 bases line up with TRBD2. J was trimmed by 5 bases and V by 0 bases; bases with no gene match: 14. There are 19 residues in the CDR3. Germline CDR1 is SQVTM and CDR2 is ANQGSEA. Here the CDR3 DNA reads TGCAGCGTTGAAGATCCTACTAGCGGGAGTCCCACCTTAACCGGGGAGCTGTTTTTT. It codes for CSVEDPTSGSPTLTGELFF.

The chain has TRBV28 and TRBJ2-5; D is perhaps TRBD1 (6 bases). V lost 0 bases to trimming and J lost 2 bases, with 7 bases between them. CDR1 MDHEN and CDR2 SYDVKM come from the germline V gene. This CDR3 region has 14 residues. The CDR3 spells CASSLWRGQETQYF. The CDR3, as DNA: TGTGCCAGCAGTTTATGGAGGGGGCAAGAGACCCAGTACTTC. The full variable domain, with the rest looked up from reference TRBV28 and TRBJ2-5, is DVKVTQSSRYLVKRTGEKVFLECVQDMDHENMFWYRQDPGLGLRLIYFSYDVKMKEKGDIPEGYSVSREKKERFSLILESASTNQTSMYLCASSLWRGQETQYFGPGTRLLVL.

The V and J genes are TRBV5-6 and TRBJ2-5, with D perhaps TRBD1 (5 bases). CDR3 length: 15 residues. Deletions cut 0 bases from V and 4 bases from J, with 13 bases between. CDR1 SGHDT and CDR2 YYEEEE come from the germline V gene. DNA of the CDR3: TGTGCCAGCAGCTTGGCAGGGTCCTCGGCAGAGACCCAGTACTTC. This gives the protein CASSLAGSSAETQYF.

The rearrangement joins TRBV6-6 to TRBJ2-1, with TRBD2 matching over 8 bases. With V trimmed by 6 bases and J by 8 bases, 9 bases remained unmatched. The germline CDR1 and CDR2 sequences are MNHNY and SVGAGI (reference sequence). CDR3 length: 14 amino acids. Here the CDR3 reads CASSPGGVGYEQFF. In nucleotides, the CDR3 is TGTGCCAGCAGCCCCGGGGGGGTTGGGTATGAGCAGTTCTTC.

This sequence joins TRBV6-5 and TRBJ2-7; 7 positions agree with TRBD2. Germline V gene data show CDR1 as MNHEY and CDR2 as SVGAGI. Trimming took 5 bases from V and 0 from J; bases not matched to a gene: 4. The CDR3 is made up of 14 amino acids. CDR3 nucleotides: TGTGCCAGCAGTGGACGGGGGGACTCCTACGAGCAGTACTTC. This encodes CASSGRGDSYEQYF.

A single count supports this clone. This chain uses TRBV16 with TRBJ2-7; TRBD1 matches 7 bases. The CDR3 has 14 amino acids. V gave up 0 bases and J gave up 3 bases; unmatched junction bases: 2. Looked up from germline, CDR1 is KGHSY and CDR2 is FQNENV. The CDR3 is CASSQSGDSYEQYF. CDR3 nucleotide sequence: TGTGCCAGCAGCCAATCGGGGGACAGCTACGAGCAGTACTTC.

This rearrangement joins TRBV7-6 to TRBJ2-5, with TRBD1 as a possible D gene (5 bases). The V and J ends lost 5 bases and 0 bases respectively, with 10 bases between them. The CDR3 covers 14 residues. Germline V gene sequence: CDR1 SGHVS, CDR2 FNYEAQ. CDR3 coding DNA: TGTGCCAGCAGCCGGACACCAAACCAAGAGACCCAGTACTTC. Encoded protein: CASSRTPNQETQYF.

The sample holds many counts of this clone. V is TRBV7-9 and J is TRBJ1-1; 10 nucleotides agree with TRBD1. V lost 4 bases, J lost 5 bases, and 10 bases stayed unmatched. The germline V gene has CDR1 SEHNR and CDR2 FQNEAQ (reference sequence). The CDR3 runs 16 residues. The DNA for the CDR3 is TGTGCCAGCAGCTCGACCGGGACAGGGGTGTTAACTGAAGCTTTCTTT. Translating gives CASSSTGTGVLTEAFF.

The J gene is TRBJ2-1, the V gene TRBV28; 9 bases agree with TRBD2. Germline V gene sequence: CDR1 MDHEN, CDR2 SYDVKM. The CDR3 has 15 amino acids. Losses at the gene ends were 5 bases for V and 6 bases for J; bases not matched to a gene: 8. This CDR3 reads CASSPIAGAGNEQFF. As DNA, the CDR3 is TGTGCCAGCAGTCCTATAGCGGGAGCGGGCAATGAGCAGTTCTTC.

This chain links TRBV4-3 with TRBJ2-7, with 8 nucleotides matching TRBD2. CDR1 and CDR2 from the germline V gene are LGHNA and YSLEER. This CDR3 is built from 15 residues. V was pared by 0 bases and J by 2 bases, with 3 bases of the junction left unmatched. The CDR3 DNA reads as TGCGCCAGCAGCCAAGAAAGCGGGGGCACCTACGAGCAGTACTTC. It is translated as CASSQESGGTYEQYF.

V usage is TRBV6-7 and J usage is TRBJ2-5, with 7 nucleotides matching TRBD2. TRBV6-7 is an ORF, with its function uncertain. The CDR3 length is 17 residues. The J segment lost 5 bases and the V segment lost 7 bases, leaving 19 bases of the junction unmatched. CDR3 bases: TGTGCCAGCACCGACCGGGGGGTGAGGGAGGGCCCGGAGACCCAGTACTTC. Protein sequence: CASTDRGVREGPETQYF.

V and J are TRBV6-5 and TRBJ1-1; maybe TRBD1 (6 bases). Trimming took off 2 bases at V and 7 bases at J, with 17 bases between the two ends. This CDR3 spans 15 amino acids. The germline CDR1 and CDR2 sequences are MNHEY and SVGAGI. CDR3 sequence reads: CASSYPWGGQGEAFF. In DNA, the CDR3 is TGTGCCAGCAGTTACCCCTGGGGGGGGCAAGGTGAAGCTTTCTTT.

The genes are TRBV28 and TRBJ2-3, with 9 bases identical to TRBD2. The ends lost 2 bases at V and 2 bases at J; junction bases unmatched: 8. Looked up from germline, CDR1 is MDHEN and CDR2 is SYDVKM. The CDR3 length is 17 residues. The CDR3 region has the DNA TGTGCCAGCAGTTTAATGGGCGGGGGGGCTCTCACAGATACGCAGTATTTT. Its translation: CASSLMGGGALTDTQYF.

The J gene is TRBJ1-2, the V gene TRBV5-1, with 9 bases that match TRBD1. V lost 5 bases to trimming and J lost 2 bases; unmatched junction nucleotides: 4. Per germline, CDR1 SGHRS and CDR2 YFSETQ. The CDR3 contains 14 residues. CDR3: CASRPGQGNYGYTF. The CDR3 region has the DNA TGCGCCAGCAGACCGGGACAGGGAAACTATGGCTACACCTTC.

This chain joins TRBV15 and TRBJ2-1; D is undetermined. There are 14 residues in the CDR3. V lost 6 bases, J lost 2 bases, and 11 bases lay in between. The germline V gene encodes CDR1 LNHNV and CDR2 YYDKDF (reference sequence). The CDR3 loop reads CATSQRTTYNEQFF. CDR3 sequence (DNA): TGTGCCACCAGTCAACGTACTACCTACAATGAGCAGTTCTTC.

This chain joins TRBV30 and TRBJ2-5, with 8 nucleotides matching TRBD2. V lost 4 bases, J lost 3 bases, and 4 bases stayed unmatched. This CDR3 contains 13 residues. CDR1 and CDR2 (germline): GTSNPN, SVGIG (reference sequence). The CDR3 DNA reads as TGTGCCTGGACCGGGGGGGCCAAAGAGACCCAGTACTTC. As protein: CAWTGGAKETQYF.

The chain joins TRBV7-9 to TRBJ2-5, with D possibly matching TRBD1 (6 bases). Germline loops: CDR1 SEHNR, CDR2 FQNEAQ (reference sequence). Trimming pared 2 bases from V and 7 bases from J, leaving 23 bases between. This CDR3 has 17 residues. Written as DNA, the CDR3 is TGTGCCAGCAGCTTATCCCCTTTGCAGGGGCGAGGAGCGACCCAGTACTTC. It codes for CASSLSPLQGRGATQYF.

The V gene is TRBV10-2, the J gene TRBJ1-5; D is unclear. V lost 3 bases to trimming and J lost 2 bases, with 17 bases between them. In germline, CDR1 is WSHSY, CDR2 SAAADI. The length of the CDR3 is 17 residues. The CDR3 DNA follows: TGCGCCAGCAGTGAAGTTTTGGGCCTCCCGGGCAATCAGCCCCAGCATTTT. Translation gives CASSEVLGLPGNQPQHF.

This clone showed up just a few times. The chain combines TRBV27 with TRBJ1-5; tentatively, D is TRBD1 (5 bases). Trimming took off 2 bases at V and 3 bases at J, with 14 bases between the two ends. Germline-derived CDR1 and CDR2 are MNHEY and SMNVEV (reference sequence). This CDR3 is built from 16 residues. The CDR3 bases are TGTGCCAGCAGTTTAGTTGGTGGGGCCCTCAATCAGCCCCAGCATTTT. This codes for CASSLVGGALNQPQHF.

The chain carries TRBV30 and TRBJ2-1, with a possible D match to TRBD2 (5 bases). V was cut by 8 bases and J by 4 bases, with 18 bases left in between. Germline loops: CDR1 GTSNPN, CDR2 SVGIG (reference sequence). This CDR3 is 14 amino acids long. CDR3 protein: CAGKMGGFYNEQFF. The DNA of the CDR3 is TGTGCCGGAAAGATGGGCGGGTTTTACAATGAGCAGTTCTTC.